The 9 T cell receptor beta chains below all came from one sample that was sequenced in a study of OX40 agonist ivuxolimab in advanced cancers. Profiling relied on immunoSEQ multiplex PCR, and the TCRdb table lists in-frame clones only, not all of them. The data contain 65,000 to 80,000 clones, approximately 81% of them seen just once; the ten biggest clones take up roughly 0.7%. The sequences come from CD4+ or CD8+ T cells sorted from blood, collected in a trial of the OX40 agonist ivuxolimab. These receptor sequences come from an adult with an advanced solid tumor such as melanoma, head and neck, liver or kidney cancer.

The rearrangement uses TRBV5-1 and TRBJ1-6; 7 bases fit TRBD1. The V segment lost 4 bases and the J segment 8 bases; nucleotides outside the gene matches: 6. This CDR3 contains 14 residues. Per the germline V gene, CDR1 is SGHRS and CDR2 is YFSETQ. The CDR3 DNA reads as TGCGCCAGCAGCCCAGGACAGGCAGATTCACCCCTCCACTTT. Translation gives CASSPGQADSPLHF.

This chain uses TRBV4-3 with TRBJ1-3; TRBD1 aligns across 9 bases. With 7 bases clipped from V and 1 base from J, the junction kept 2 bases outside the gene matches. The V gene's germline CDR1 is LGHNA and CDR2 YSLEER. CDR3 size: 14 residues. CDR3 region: CASTGTGSGNTIYF. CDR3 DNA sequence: TGCGCCAGCACAGGGACAGGGTCTGGAAACACCATATATTTT.

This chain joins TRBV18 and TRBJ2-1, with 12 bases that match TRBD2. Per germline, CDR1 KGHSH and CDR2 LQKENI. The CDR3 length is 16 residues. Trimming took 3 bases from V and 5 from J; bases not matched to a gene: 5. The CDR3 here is CASSPPSGGAHNEQFF. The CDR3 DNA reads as TGTGCCAGCTCACCCCCTAGCGGGGGGGCCCACAATGAGCAGTTCTTC.

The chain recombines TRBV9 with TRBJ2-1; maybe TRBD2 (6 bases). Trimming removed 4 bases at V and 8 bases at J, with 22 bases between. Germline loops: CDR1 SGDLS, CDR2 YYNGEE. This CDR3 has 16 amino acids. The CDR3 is CASSTSVRGFRDEQFF. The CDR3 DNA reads TGTGCCAGCAGCACCTCCGTCCGGGGGTTTAGGGATGAGCAGTTCTTC. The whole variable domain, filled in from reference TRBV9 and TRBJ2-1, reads DSGVTQTPKHLITATGQRVTLRCSPRSGDLSVYWYQQSLDQGLQFLIQYYNGEERAKGNILERFSAQQFPDLHSELNLSSLELGDSALYFCASSTSVRGFRDEQFFGPGTRLTVL.

The CDR3 DNA reads as TGTGCCAGCTCACCAGGGCACAATCAGCCCCAGCATTTT. Protein: CASSPGHNQPQHF. This chain uses TRBV18 with TRBJ1-5; no clear D gene. CDR1 is KGHSH, CDR2 LQKENI, per germline. The V end lost 2 bases, the J end lost 3 bases, and 5 bases lay between the germline ends. The CDR3 has 13 amino acids. The variable domain in full, with the rest retrieved from reference TRBV18 and TRBJ1-5, is NAGVMQNPRHLVRRRGQEARLRCSPMKGHSHVYWYRQLPEEGLKFMVYLQKENIIDESGMPKERFSAEFPKEGPSILRIQQVVRGDSAAYFCASSPGHNQPQHFGDGTRLSIL.

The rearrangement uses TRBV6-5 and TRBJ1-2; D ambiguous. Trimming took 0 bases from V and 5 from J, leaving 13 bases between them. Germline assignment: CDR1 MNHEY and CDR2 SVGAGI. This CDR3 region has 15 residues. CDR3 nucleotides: TGTGCCAGCAGTTACTCCCCGACGGATCCATATGGCTACACCTTC. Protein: CASSYSPTDPYGYTF.

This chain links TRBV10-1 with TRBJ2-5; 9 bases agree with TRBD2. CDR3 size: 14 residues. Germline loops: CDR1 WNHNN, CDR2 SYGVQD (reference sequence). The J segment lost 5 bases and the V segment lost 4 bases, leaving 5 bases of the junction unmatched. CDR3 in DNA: TGCGCCAGCAGTGGTCTAGCGGGATCCGAGACCCAGTACTTC. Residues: CASSGLAGSETQYF.

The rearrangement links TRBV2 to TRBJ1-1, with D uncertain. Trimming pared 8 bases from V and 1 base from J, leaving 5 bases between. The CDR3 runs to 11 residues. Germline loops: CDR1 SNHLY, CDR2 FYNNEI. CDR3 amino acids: CASQANTEAFF. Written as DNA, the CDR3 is TGTGCCAGCCAAGCGAACACTGAAGCTTTCTTT. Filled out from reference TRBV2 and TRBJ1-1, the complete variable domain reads EPEVTQTPSHQVTQMGQEVILRCVPISNHLYFYWYRQILGQKVEFLVSFYNNEISEKSEIFDDQFSVERPDGSNFTLKIRSTKLEDSAMYFCASQANTEAFFGQGTRLTVV.

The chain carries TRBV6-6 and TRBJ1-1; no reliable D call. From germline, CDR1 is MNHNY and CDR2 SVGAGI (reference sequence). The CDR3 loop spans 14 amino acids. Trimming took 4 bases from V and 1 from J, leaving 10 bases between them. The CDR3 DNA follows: TGTGCCAGCAGTTCCCCCCGGGGGAACACTGAAGCTTTCTTT. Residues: CASSSPRGNTEAFF.